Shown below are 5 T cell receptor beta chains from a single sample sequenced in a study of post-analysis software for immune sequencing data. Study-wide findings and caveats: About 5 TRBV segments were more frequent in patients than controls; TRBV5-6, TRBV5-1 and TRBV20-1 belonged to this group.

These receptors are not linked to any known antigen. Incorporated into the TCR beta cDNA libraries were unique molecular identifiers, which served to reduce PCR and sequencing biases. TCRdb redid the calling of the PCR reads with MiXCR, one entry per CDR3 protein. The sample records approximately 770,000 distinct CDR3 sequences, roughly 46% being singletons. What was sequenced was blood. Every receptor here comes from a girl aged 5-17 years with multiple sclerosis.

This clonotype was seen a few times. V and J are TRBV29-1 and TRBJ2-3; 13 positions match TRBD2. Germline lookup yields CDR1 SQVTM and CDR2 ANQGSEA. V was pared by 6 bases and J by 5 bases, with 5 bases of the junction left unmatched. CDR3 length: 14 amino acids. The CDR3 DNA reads TGCAGCGTGGATACTAGCGGGAGGGGAGATACGCAGTATTTT. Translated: CSVDTSGRGDTQYF.

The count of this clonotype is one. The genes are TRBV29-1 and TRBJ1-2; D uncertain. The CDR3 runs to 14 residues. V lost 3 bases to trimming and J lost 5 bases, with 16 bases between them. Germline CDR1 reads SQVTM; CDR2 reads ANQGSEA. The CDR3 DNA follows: TGCAGCGTTGAGTTTGACGGGATCGGATATGGCTACACCTTC. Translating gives CSVEFDGIGYGYTF. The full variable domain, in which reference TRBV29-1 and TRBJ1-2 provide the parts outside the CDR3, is SAVISQKPSRDICQRGTSLTIQCQVDSQVTMMFWYRQQPGQSLTLIATANQGSEATYESGFVIDKFPISRPNLTFSTLTVSNMSPEDSSIYLCSVEFDGIGYGYTFGSGTRLTVV.

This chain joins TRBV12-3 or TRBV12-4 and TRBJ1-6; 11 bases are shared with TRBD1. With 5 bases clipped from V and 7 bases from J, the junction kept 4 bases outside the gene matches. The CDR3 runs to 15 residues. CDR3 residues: CASSLRDRGNSPLHF. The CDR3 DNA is TGTGCCAGCAGTCTCCGGGACAGGGGGAATTCACCCCTCCACTTT.

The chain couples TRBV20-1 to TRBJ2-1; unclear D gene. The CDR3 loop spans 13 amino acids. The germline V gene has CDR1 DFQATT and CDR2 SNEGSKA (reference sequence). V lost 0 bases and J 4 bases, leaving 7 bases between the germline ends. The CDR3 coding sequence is TGCAGTGCTAGAGACACTCTTTACAATGAGCAGTTCTTC. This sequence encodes CSARDTLYNEQFF.

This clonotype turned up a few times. CDR3 in DNA: TGTGCCAGCAGTTTATTGGTAGCGGGAGCACGCAATGAGCAGTTCTTC. Amino acids: CASSLLVAGARNEQFF. V usage is TRBV27 and J usage is TRBJ2-1; 9 nucleotides agree with TRBD2. This CDR3 has 16 amino acids. The germline CDR1 and CDR2 sequences are MNHEY and SMNVEV (reference sequence). The J segment lost 6 bases and the V segment lost 1 base, leaving 7 bases of the junction unmatched.